A selection of T cell receptor beta chains follows, all from one sample in a study of blood T cell repertoires in COVID-19. TCRdb's copy holds only in-frame clones and misses some; the assay was immunoSEQ multiplex PCR. The sample lists around 26,000 clones; about 88% were seen once. The specimen sequenced was peripheral blood. The receptors here all came from a man between 65 and 85 years old with active COVID-19. CDR3s include the opening cysteine and the closing phenylalanine or tryptophan. The D gene is left open where the match is weak.

length,J,V,D,CDR3
17,TRBJ2-7,TRBV5-1,TRBD2,CASSPNLAGQFAYEQYF
14,TRBJ2-7,TRBV5-4,NA,CASSSGQKTYEQYF
14,TRBJ2-1,TRBV11-3,TRBD1,CASSPRTGGESLFF
11,TRBJ1-1,TRBV19,NA,CASSSVPEAFF
16,TRBJ2-3,TRBV29-1,TRBD1,CSARTTGASSTDTQYF
14,TRBJ2-3,TRBV6-5,TRBD1,CASSYWTGEDTQYF
15,TRBJ2-1,TRBV7-2,TRBD1,CASRRDRGSYNEQFF
15,TRBJ2-2,TRBV7-2,NA,CASSLDSLNTGELFF
18,TRBJ2-3,TRBV5-8,NA,CASSFGSEWGPSTDTQYF
14,TRBJ1-5,TRBV27,TRBD1,CASREGAWNQPQHF
12,TRBJ1-2,TRBV29-1,NA,CSVDRRGYGYTF
14,TRBJ2-3,TRBV30,TRBD2,CAWGGLAVTDTQYF
13,TRBJ1-1,TRBV9,TRBD1,CASSVGQGSEAFF
14,TRBJ2-7,TRBV7-8,NA,CASSLGSRPYEQYF
12,TRBJ2-1,TRBV3-1/TRBV3-2,NA,CASSQGGSEQFF
15,TRBJ1-1,TRBV2,TRBD1,CASSEAEGAMTEAFF
14,TRBJ2-1,TRBV4-1,NA,CASSQSGGDNEQFF
14,TRBJ2-3,TRBV10-1,NA,CASSGGLTWDTQYF
15,TRBJ1-2,TRBV18,NA,CASSPGQGPNYGYTF
11,TRBJ1-1,TRBV6-2/TRBV6-3,NA,CASSYSQEAFF
14,TRBJ2-5,TRBV4-3,NA,CASSQERLGGTQYF
15,TRBJ1-1,TRBV19,NA,CASTKTRTQNTEAFF
15,TRBJ1-3,TRBV18,NA,CASSGGLLAGNTIYF
15,TRBJ2-2,TRBV3-1/TRBV3-2,NA,CASSQGRVSTGELFF
14,TRBJ1-5,TRBV3-1/TRBV3-2,NA,CASSQTGSYQPQHF